Shown below are 3 T cell receptor beta chains from a single sample sequenced in a study of response to subunit inactivated influenza vaccine. TCRdb redid the calling of the RT-PCR reads with MiXCR, one entry per CDR3 protein. The sample consists of a few hundred thousand distinct CDR3 sequences, about 11% of them appearing once. The sample was also reused in another study, on T cells expressing NK-cell markers. That work adds: UMI-tagged 5'RACE template switching yielded the TCR beta cDNA.

The sample in question was PBMCs from blood, obtained on the day of vaccination. These receptors were obtained from a man aged 45-65 years who received an inactivated influenza vaccine.

This clonotype has more than one count but fewer than ten. This chain uses TRBV4-1 with TRBJ1-5, with 8 nucleotides matching TRBD1. The length of the CDR3 is 15 residues. Trimming took 3 bases from V and 0 from J; bases not matched to a gene: 1. CDR1 MGHRA and CDR2 YSYEKL come from the germline V gene. This chain's CDR3 is CASSHGTGSNQPQHF. For the CDR3, the DNA is TGCGCCAGCAGCCACGGGACAGGTAGCAATCAGCCCCAGCATTTT.

CDR3 sequence: CASSKGPLGETQYF. The CDR3 nucleotides are TGTGCCAGCAGCAAGGGACCCCTCGGAGAGACCCAGTACTTC. The chain has TRBV7-3 and TRBJ2-5, with D possibly being TRBD1 or TRBD2 (5 bases each). The CDR3 sequence is 14 residues long. Germline V gives CDR1 SGHTA, CDR2 FQGTGA. The V end lost 5 bases, the J end lost 4 bases, and 14 bases lay between the germline ends.

This clonotype was counted between two and nine times. The V call is TRBV28, the J call TRBJ2-3, with D possibly being TRBD2 (5 bases). This CDR3 has 19 amino acids. The ends were cut back, 6 bases at V and 1 base at J, with 26 bases in the middle. Germline V gene sequence: CDR1 MDHEN, CDR2 SYDVKM. CDR3 protein: CASRTTGELSHDRTDTQYF. The CDR3 DNA reads as TGTGCCAGCAGAACTACCGGGGAATTGAGCCATGACCGCACAGATACGCAGTATTTT. The whole variable domain, remainder taken from reference TRBV28 and TRBJ2-3, is DVKVTQSSRYLVKRTGEKVFLECVQDMDHENMFWYRQDPGLGLRLIYFSYDVKMKEKGDIPEGYSVSREKKERFSLILESASTNQTSMYLCASRTTGELSHDRTDTQYFGPGTRLTVL.